The 10 T cell receptor beta chains reported below all come from one sample, sequenced in a study of shared clonotypes between healthy human individuals (dated by TCRdb to 2020 to 2021). The library was built by means of the immunoSEQ multiplex PCR assay. TCRdb took over this immuneACCESS table, retaining in-frame rearrangements with V and J assigned. Such tables are incomplete; in checked studies, under half of the missing clones stem from an unresolved V gene, and the remainder is unexplained. In all, the sample holds approximately 2.1 million clones, and approximately 95% of those were seen once. The ten largest clonotypes hold under 0.45% of the sample. Sequencing used naive CD4+ T cells from PBMCs. The cell subset or site label of this sample denotes: CD45RA+ positively selected. The receptor source for this set is a young man in good health. Some clones in this sample may be carry-over from other donors' samples.

The chain is built from TRBV2 and TRBJ1-4; D may be TRBD1 (5 bases). Per germline, CDR1 SNHLY and CDR2 FYNNEI. Between the trimmed V and J ends, which lost 6 bases and 5 bases, there was a span of 22 bases. CDR3 length: 17 residues. CDR3 in DNA: TGTGCCAGCAGGGGGGTGTTTGAGTGGGGCCCCAATGAAAAACTGTTTTTT. It translates to CASRGVFEWGPNEKLFF.

The chain joins TRBV5-1 to TRBJ2-5, with TRBD1 identical over 8 bases. The V gene's germline CDR1 is SGHRS and CDR2 YFSETQ. V shed 6 bases and J 4 bases; nucleotides not matched to a gene: 11. CDR3 length equals 15 residues. This CDR3 reads CASTVTGGMGETQYF. CDR3 nucleotides: TGCGCCAGCACCGTAACAGGGGGGATGGGAGAGACCCAGTACTTC.

The gene calls are TRBV18 and TRBJ1-1; possible D gene TRBD1, 6 bases. Germline CDR1 and CDR2: KGHSH and LQKENI. The CDR3 is 15 residues long. The V end lost 3 bases, the J end lost 3 bases, and 14 bases lay between the germline ends. CDR3 amino acids: CASSPPGARDTEAFF. The CDR3 DNA reads as TGTGCCAGCTCACCTCCGGGGGCAAGGGACACTGAAGCTTTCTTT.

CDR3 bases: TGCGCCAGCAGTACAAGAGGGACAGCTGATGGCTACACCTTC. Protein: CASSTRGTADGYTF. The chain has TRBV5-1 and TRBJ1-2, with 7 bases aligning to TRBD1. Germline trimming cut 5 bases from V and 6 bases from J; bases unmatched to any gene: 10. The germline V gene has CDR1 SGHRS and CDR2 YFSETQ. This CDR3 is 14 amino acids long.

The rearrangement links TRBV2 to TRBJ1-1; 9 nucleotides align to TRBD1. The CDR3 loop spans 16 amino acids. Germline CDR1 and CDR2: SNHLY and FYNNEI. V lost 3 bases to trimming and J lost 4 bases; unmatched junction nucleotides: 9. The chain's CDR3 is CASSEGTGRAGTEAFF. CDR3 coding DNA: TGTGCCAGCAGTGAGGGGACAGGGAGAGCGGGCACTGAAGCTTTCTTT. Complete variable domain (other parts from reference TRBV2 and TRBJ1-1): EPEVTQTPSHQVTQMGQEVILRCVPISNHLYFYWYRQILGQKVEFLVSFYNNEISEKSEIFDDQFSVERPDGSNFTLKIRSTKLEDSAMYFCASSEGTGRAGTEAFFGQGTRLTVV.

In the case of this clone: The same CDR3 is also encoded by other DNA sequences in this sample. The chain couples TRBV7-3 to TRBJ2-3, with unresolved D. Trimming took off 4 bases at V and 3 bases at J, with 8 bases between the two ends. There are 13 residues in the CDR3. CDR1 SGHTA and CDR2 FQGTGA come from the germline V gene. The CDR3 region is CASSSGRTDTQYF. The CDR3 DNA is TGTGCCAGCAGCTCAGGACGAACAGATACGCAGTATTTT.

J is TRBJ2-7 and V is TRBV15; no clear D gene. CDR3 size: 17 residues. Trimming cost V 0 bases and J 0 bases, with 15 bases left between them. The germline gives CDR1 LNHNV, CDR2 YYDKDF (reference sequence). This CDR3 is CATSRDGIGRISYEQYF. The CDR3, as DNA: TGTGCCACCAGCAGAGATGGCATCGGACGGATCTCCTACGAGCAGTACTTC.

The chain has TRBV25-1 and TRBJ2-3; D possibly corresponds to TRBD2 (7 bases). Germline CDR1 reads MGHDK; CDR2 reads SYGVNS. The CDR3 runs to 14 residues. Trimming took off 7 bases at V and 4 bases at J, with 15 bases between the two ends. The CDR3 protein is CASTHPGGADTQYF. The CDR3 DNA follows: TGTGCCAGCACTCACCCGGGGGGCGCAGATACGCAGTATTTT. Complete variable domain (other parts from reference TRBV25-1 and TRBJ2-3): EADIYQTPRYLVIGTGKKITLECSQTMGHDKMYWYQQDPGMELHLIHYSYGVNSTEKGDLSSESTVSRIRTEHFPLTLESARPSHTSQYLCASTHPGGADTQYFGPGTRLTVL.

The gene calls are TRBV15 and TRBJ1-2; D not resolved. The germline CDR1 and CDR2 sequences are LNHNV and YYDKDF (reference sequence). The length of the CDR3 is 14 residues. The ends were cut back, 1 base at V and 2 bases at J, with 8 bases in the middle. The CDR3 protein is CATSRARSNYGYTF. CDR3 nucleotides: TGTGCCACCAGCAGAGCCAGGTCGAACTATGGCTACACCTTC.

This clone was found once. The rearrangement joins TRBV30 to TRBJ2-1, with 9 bases matching TRBD2. The CDR3 runs 14 residues. V was clipped by 1 base and J by 6 bases; unmatched bases: 4. Germline CDR1 and CDR2: GTSNPN and SVGIG (reference sequence). The CDR3 sequence: CAWSEGLAINEQFF. Written as DNA, the CDR3 is TGTGCCTGGAGTGAGGGACTAGCAATCAATGAGCAGTTCTTC.